A selection of T cell receptor beta chains follows, all from one sample in a study of T-cell reconstitution after alpha-beta-depleted transplantation in children. TCRdb used MiXCR to reprocess the PCR reads, holding one entry per CDR3 protein. The sample shows fewer than 550,000 distinct CDR3 sequences, around 10% of them seen only once. This sample comprised PBMCs, mostly from graft donor cells, obtained 180 days after TCRalphabeta/CD19-depleted stem cell transplant. The receptors originated from a female patient aged 2-15 years who had a stem cell transplant for aplastic anemia, so the T cells may come from the graft donor. Both conserved end residues are part of each CDR3. D genes are given only for firm matches. Clone size is given for some rows only: seen once, a few or many times, or a class if the clone is expanded.

clone size	D gene	V gene	J gene	CDR3 protein	CDR3 DNA
.	TRBD2	TRBV7-2	TRBJ2-7	CASSPGLATYEEYF	TGTGCCAGCAGCCCGGGACTAGCGACCTACGAGGAGTACTTC
.	TRBD2	TRBV7-2	TRBJ2-3	CASSPRLAGGIDTQYF	TGTGCCAGCAGCCCGAGACTAGCGGGAGGCATAGATACGCAGTATTTT
many	.	TRBV15	TRBJ1-5	CATSRDWGNQPQHF	TGTGCCACCAGCAGAGATTGGGGCAATCAGCCCCAGCATTTT
.	.	TRBV4-3	TRBJ1-4	CASSQEGRNEKLFF	TGCGCCAGCAGCCAAGAGGGCAGGAATGAAAAACTGTTTTTT
many	.	TRBV14	TRBJ2-5	CASSQVRQAPAYF	TGTGCCAGCAGCCAAGTTCGACAGGCCCCGGCGTACTTC
.	.	TRBV4-3	TRBJ2-7	CASSQDTGFYEQYF	TGCGCCAGCAGCCAAGATACCGGGTTCTACGAGCAGTACTTC
few	.	TRBV19	TRBJ2-1	CASSILDYNEQFF	TGTGCCAGTAGTATACTGGATTACAATGAGCAGTTCTTC
few	TRBD2	TRBV24-1	TRBJ2-6	CATAGRTSGDSGANVLTF	TGTGCCACCGCCGGTCGGACTAGCGGCGACTCTGGGGCCAACGTCCTGACTTTC
.	TRBD2	TRBV20-1	TRBJ2-1	CSARDLLGREGYYNEQFF	TGCAGTGCTAGAGATCTATTGGGGCGGGAGGGCTACTACAATGAGCAGTTCTTC
.	TRBD2	TRBV3-1	TRBJ2-1	CASSQASGLVSYNEQFF	TGTGCCAGCAGCCAAGCCTCGGGACTAGTCTCCTACAATGAGCAGTTCTTC
.	TRBD2	TRBV10-3	TRBJ2-7	CAISESSGREYEQYF	TGTGCCATCAGTGAGTCAAGCGGGAGGGAGTACGAGCAGTACTTC
few	.	TRBV7-2	TRBJ2-4	CASSLVSGTAKNIQYF	TGTGCCAGCAGCTTAGTTTCAGGGACAGCCAAAAACATTCAGTACTTC
.	TRBD2	TRBV20-1	TRBJ2-5	CSASVFSGSWETQYF	TGCAGTGCTAGCGTCTTTAGCGGGAGCTGGGAGACCCAGTACTTC
many	.	TRBV21-1	TRBJ2-2	CASSKVQKGSRTGGTGELFF	TGTGCCAGCAGCAAAGTTCAGAAAGGGTCTAGGACGGGAGGGACCGGGGAGCTGTTTTTT
.	.	TRBV7-2	TRBJ2-5	CASSFRRALETQYF	TGTGCCAGCAGCTTTAGGAGGGCCCTTGAGACCCAGTACTTC
.	.	TRBV12-3/TRBV12-4	TRBJ1-2	CASSRIEVNGYTF	TGTGCCAGCAGTCGGATCGAAGTGAATGGCTACACCTTC
.	TRBD1	TRBV11-2	TRBJ1-3	CASSASGGTGGSGNTIYF	TGTGCCAGCAGTGCGAGTGGGGGGACAGGGGGCTCTGGAAACACCATATATTTT
few	.	TRBV20-1	TRBJ2-6	CSARRGAAGANVLTF	TGCAGTGCTAGACGTGGGGCGGCTGGGGCCAACGTCCTGACTTTC
few	.	TRBV7-9	TRBJ2-7	CASSASRPSLSYEQYF	TGTGCCAGCAGCGCCTCCCGACCGTCCCTCTCCTACGAGCAGTACTTC
many	TRBD2	TRBV6-4	TRBJ2-1	CASSREAGNEQFF	TGTGCCAGCAGTCGAGAAGCGGGAAATGAGCAGTTCTTC
.	TRBD2	TRBV7-6	TRBJ2-5	CASSLSPVSGRKETQYF	TGTGCCAGCAGCTTATCACCCGTTAGCGGGAGGAAGGAGACCCAGTACTTC
many	.	TRBV12-3/TRBV12-4	TRBJ2-5	CASTQGQAPETQYF	TGTGCCAGCACCCAGGGCCAGGCCCCAGAGACCCAGTACTTC
.	TRBD2	TRBV25-1	TRBJ2-3	CASSEYLAGVHYTQYF	TGTGCCAGCAGTGAATATCTAGCGGGAGTCCACTATACGCAGTATTTT
many	TRBD1	TRBV20-1	TRBJ2-3	CSANLPGGGNTQYF	TGCAGTGCTAACCTACCAGGGGGTGGCAATACGCAGTATTTT
.	TRBD2	TRBV5-1	TRBJ2-7	CASSWSVLAGGRSSYEQYF	TGCGCCAGCAGCTGGTCGGTCCTAGCGGGGGGCAGGAGCTCCTACGAGCAGTACTTC
many	.	TRBV29-1	TRBJ1-3	CSVVEGNTIYF	TGCAGCGTTGTTGAAGGAAACACCATATATTTT
few	TRBD2	TRBV20-1	TRBJ2-7	CSARKREGYEQYF	TGCAGTGCTAGAAAGCGGGAGGGCTACGAGCAGTACTTC
few	.	TRBV12-3/TRBV12-4	TRBJ1-1	CASSLRGRQTEAFF	TGTGCCAGCAGCCTCCGAGGGCGCCAAACTGAAGCTTTCTTT
few	TRBD2	TRBV6-5	TRBJ2-3	CASSYGILTGGPDTQYF	TGTGCCAGCAGTTACGGGATCTTAACGGGAGGGCCAGATACGCAGTATTTT
.	.	TRBV29-1	TRBJ2-3	CSVWVFGTDTQYF	TGCAGCGTGTGGGTCTTTGGCACAGATACGCAGTATTTT
few	TRBD2	TRBV7-6	TRBJ2-1	CASSLKVLAGGQNEQFF	TGTGCCAGCAGCTTAAAGGTTCTAGCGGGGGGGCAGAATGAGCAGTTCTTC
few	TRBD2	TRBV7-3	TRBJ2-7	CASSLKGTSGRASRFYEQYF	TGTGCCAGCAGCTTAAAAGGGACTAGCGGGAGGGCGAGTAGGTTTTACGAGCAGTACTTC
many	.	TRBV7-2	TRBJ2-1	CASSLERITYNEQFF	TGTGCCAGCAGCTTAGAGAGGATAACCTACAATGAGCAGTTCTTC
few	TRBD2	TRBV5-1	TRBJ2-1	CASSLSGRGSYNEQFF	TGCGCCAGCAGCCTTAGCGGGAGAGGATCCTACAATGAGCAGTTCTTC
many	.	TRBV3-1	TRBJ2-2	CASSQQQNTGELFF	TGTGCCAGCAGCCAACAACAGAACACCGGGGAGCTGTTTTTT
.	TRBD1	TRBV29-1	TRBJ2-4	CSVKKQGMPNIQYF	TGCAGCGTAAAAAAACAGGGGATGCCCAACATTCAGTACTTC
.	TRBD2	TRBV4-3	TRBJ2-3	CASSQGPAGKDTQYF	TGCGCCAGCAGCCAAGGGCCAGCGGGGAAAGATACGCAGTATTTT
.	TRBD2	TRBV5-1	TRBJ2-1	CASSWGLAGGPDEQFF	TGCGCCAGCAGCTGGGGCCTAGCGGGAGGGCCTGATGAGCAGTTCTTC
few	TRBD2	TRBV7-2	TRBJ2-1	CASSQAGGPWDEQFF	TGTGCCAGCAGCCAAGCGGGAGGCCCTTGGGATGAGCAGTTCTTC
.	.	TRBV6-2/TRBV6-3	TRBJ2-5	CAAGSSWETQYF	TGTGCCGCCGGCAGCTCCTGGGAGACCCAGTACTTC
.	.	TRBV9	TRBJ2-7	CASSVDRDSRSYEQYF	TGTGCCAGCAGCGTCGACCGGGACTCCCGCTCCTACGAGCAGTACTTC
many	.	TRBV5-1	TRBJ1-1	CASSLEGSMNTEAFF	TGCGCCAGCAGCTTAGAAGGGAGCATGAACACTGAAGCTTTCTTT
.	.	TRBV18	TRBJ1-1	CASSPLDRDEAFF	TGTGCCAGCTCACCACTGGACAGAGATGAAGCTTTCTTT
.	.	TRBV12-3/TRBV12-4	TRBJ1-1	CASSSPGKEAFF	TGTGCCAGCAGTTCCCCAGGGAAAGAAGCTTTCTTT
.	.	TRBV2	TRBJ1-6	CASSEENPQASPLHF	TGTGCCAGCAGTGAAGAGAATCCTCAGGCTTCACCCCTCCACTTT
.	TRBD2	TRBV20-1	TRBJ2-1	CSAPRLAGGPDEQFF	TGCAGTGCTCCCAGGCTAGCGGGAGGGCCCGATGAGCAGTTCTTC
.	.	TRBV25-1	TRBJ1-2	CASSEAHRMDGYTF	TGTGCCAGCAGTGAAGCCCACAGGATGGATGGCTACACCTTC
.	TRBD2	TRBV12-3/TRBV12-4	TRBJ2-5	CASRVGLAGVETQYF	TGTGCCAGCAGGGTGGGGCTAGCGGGAGTAGAGACCCAGTACTTC
.	.	TRBV4-3	TRBJ2-1	CASSQDLSIPLYNEQFF	TGCGCCAGCAGCCAAGATTTGAGCATCCCCCTCTACAATGAGCAGTTCTTC
.	.	TRBV20-1	TRBJ2-7	CSTSGTLKGLSNYEQYF	TGCAGTACCTCCGGGACCCTTAAGGGGCTAAGCAACTACGAGCAGTACTTC